What follows describes a single T cell receptor (beta chain). Its target is unknown. This specimen belongs to a study of T cells in Graves' hyperthyroidism and ophthalmopathy. The CDR3 consists of 13 residues. Germline lookup yields CDR1 LNHNV and CDR2 YYDKDF (reference sequence). Trimming left V 3 bases short and J 6 bases short, with 11 bases between. Findings and limits, study-wide: Before onset, ophthalmopathy was predicted by the model a median about 6.2 months earlier. The authors' 13 V-J model separated ophthalmopathy from stable hyperthyroidism. Most clonotypes that expanded in the thyroid above 0.001 also showed up in blood.

TCR beta CDR3 sequences were amplified from RNA transcripts. First-round RT-PCR with HTBI primers amplified the TCR CDR3 region. TCRdb reprocessed the multiplex PCR reads with MiXCR, giving one entry per CDR3 protein. The repertoire includes 550,000 to 700,000 distinct CDR3 sequences, around 42% of them detected once, and roughly 20% sits in the top ten. Sequencing was done on a sample of peripheral blood or thyroid tissue (not recorded which). The chain combines TRBV15 with TRBJ1-2; the D is unclear. This receptor was taken from an adult woman with Graves' disease, either hyperthyroidism or ophthalmopathy (not recorded which). The CDR3 region has the DNA TGTGCCACCAGCAGCGCGTCGGGGAATGGCTACACCTTC. Translating it yields CATSSASGNGYTF.